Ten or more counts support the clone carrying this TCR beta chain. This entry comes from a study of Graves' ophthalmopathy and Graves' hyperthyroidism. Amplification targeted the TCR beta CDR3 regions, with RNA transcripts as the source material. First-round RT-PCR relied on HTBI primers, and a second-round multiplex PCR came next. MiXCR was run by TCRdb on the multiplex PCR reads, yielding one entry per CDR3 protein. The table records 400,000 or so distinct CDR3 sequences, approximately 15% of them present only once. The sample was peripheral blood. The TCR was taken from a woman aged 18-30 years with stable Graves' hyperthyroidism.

CDR3 residues: CASSATRGLGAFF. CDR3 nucleotides: TGTGCCAGTAGCGCTACTCGGGGATTAGGAGCTTTCTTT. This sequence joins TRBV19 and TRBJ1-1; no clear D gene. The CDR3 spans 13 residues. Looked up from germline, CDR1 is LNHDA and CDR2 is SQIVND (reference sequence). Deletions cut 6 bases from V and 10 bases from J, with 18 bases between.